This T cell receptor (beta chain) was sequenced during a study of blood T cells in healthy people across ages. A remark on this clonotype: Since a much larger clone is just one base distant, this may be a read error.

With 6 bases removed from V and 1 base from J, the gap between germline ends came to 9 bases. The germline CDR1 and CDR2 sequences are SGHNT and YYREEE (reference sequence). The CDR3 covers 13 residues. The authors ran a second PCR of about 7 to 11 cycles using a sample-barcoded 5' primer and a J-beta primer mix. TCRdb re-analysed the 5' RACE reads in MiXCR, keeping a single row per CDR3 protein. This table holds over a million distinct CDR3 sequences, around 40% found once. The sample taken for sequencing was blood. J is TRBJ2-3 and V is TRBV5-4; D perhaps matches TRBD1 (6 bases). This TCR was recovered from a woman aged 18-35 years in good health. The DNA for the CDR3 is TGTGCCAGCAAAAACAGGGGCACAGATACGCAGTATTTT. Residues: CASKNRGTDTQYF.